The 24 T cell receptor beta chains below were found in one sample sequenced in a study of blood T cell repertoires in COVID-19. Some clones are missing from TCRdb's copy, which holds only in-frame ones; the method was immunoSEQ multiplex PCR. The repertoire includes around 300,000 clones, around nine tenths of them detected once, and less than 2.5% sits in the top ten. Material: peripheral blood. These receptors were obtained from a man between 45 and 60 years old with acute or convalescent COVID-19.

This clone has just a few counts. This chain connects TRBV5-1 to TRBJ1-1; D might be TRBD1 (6 bases). The CDR3 runs to 12 residues. CDR1 and CDR2 from the germline V gene are SGHRS and YFSETQ. V dropped 2 bases and J dropped 8 bases, with 10 bases sitting between them. Here the CDR3 DNA reads TGCGCCAGCAGCTTTCAGGGGTCCGAAGCTTTCTTT. Protein: CASSFQGSEAFF.

The chain employs TRBV7-9 and TRBJ2-7; D unresolved. V lost 6 bases, J lost 3 bases, and 27 bases lay in between. There are 18 residues in the CDR3. Looked up from germline, CDR1 is SEHNR and CDR2 is FQNEAQ (reference sequence). The CDR3 protein is CASSHYNPRAGYSYEQYF. DNA of the CDR3: TGTGCCAGCAGTCATTATAACCCACGTGCAGGCTATAGCTACGAGCAGTACTTC.

The chain carries TRBV19 and TRBJ2-3; a possible D gene is TRBD2 (5 bases). V shed 11 bases and J shed 2 bases, with 23 bases lying between them. Germline assignment: CDR1 LNHDA and CDR2 SQIVND (reference sequence). The CDR3 consists of 16 residues. CDR3 sequence reads: CAGPGVLVLHTDTQYF. In DNA form, the CDR3 reads TGTGCCGGGCCCGGGGTTCTAGTCCTTCACACAGATACGCAGTATTTT.

The chain carries TRBV5-1 and TRBJ2-2, with 7 bases aligning to TRBD1. The V gene end was trimmed by 4 bases and the J gene end by 6 bases; junction bases not matched to a gene: 3. The CDR3 loop spans 13 amino acids. The germline V gene encodes CDR1 SGHRS and CDR2 YFSETQ. CDR3 in amino acids: CASSTQGAGELFF. CDR3 sequence (DNA): TGCGCCAGCAGCACCCAGGGGGCCGGGGAGCTGTTTTTT.

The J gene is TRBJ2-3, the V gene TRBV5-1, with TRBD2 identical over 13 bases. CDR1 is SGHRS, CDR2 YFSETQ, per germline. Trimming took 0 bases from V and 1 from J; bases not matched to a gene: 2. The CDR3 totals 17 residues. CDR3 sequence (DNA): TGCGCCAGCAGCTTGGCTGGGACTAGCGGGGGCACAGATACGCAGTATTTT. Protein sequence: CASSLAGTSGGTDTQYF.

The CDR3 loop reads CASRGGDTQYF. In nucleotides, the CDR3 is TGTGCCAGTCGGGGGGGTGATACGCAGTATTTT. The rearrangement joins TRBV19 to TRBJ2-3, with 8 bases matching TRBD2. CDR3 length equals 11 residues. V trimming: 8 bases; J trimming: 6 bases; junction bases outside the gene matches: 1. Germline CDR1 reads LNHDA; CDR2 reads SQIVND (reference sequence).

In DNA, the CDR3 is TGTGCCAGCAGTCGGGACAGGGGGTACCGGGAGACCCAGTACTTC. It specifies CASSRDRGYRETQYF. The chain is built from TRBV5-5 and TRBJ2-5; 11 nucleotides agree with TRBD1. V was clipped by 5 bases and J by 5 bases; unmatched bases: 8. Germline lookup yields CDR1 SGHKS and CDR2 YYEKEE (reference sequence). The CDR3 loop spans 15 amino acids. The full variable domain, in which reference TRBV5-5 and TRBJ2-5 provide the parts outside the CDR3, is DAGVTQSPTHLIKTRGQQVTLRCSPISGHKSVSWYQQVLGQGPQFIFQYYEKEERGRGNFPDRFSARQFPNYSSELNVNALLLGDSALYLCASSRDRGYRETQYFGPGTRLLVL.

The chain combines TRBV2 with TRBJ1-6; 7 bases fit TRBD1. CDR3 length equals 16 residues. V lost 7 bases and J lost 6; bases outside the gene matches: 12. In germline, CDR1 is SNHLY, CDR2 FYNNEI. The CDR3 is CASTGQVGGSNSPLHF. CDR3 coding DNA: TGTGCCAGCACCGGACAGGTCGGAGGGTCTAATTCACCCCTCCACTTT.

This clone came up once. The rearrangement links TRBV18 to TRBJ2-5; TRBD2 aligns across 8 bases. The ends lost 0 bases at V and 0 bases at J; junction bases unmatched: 3. Per the germline V gene, CDR1 is KGHSH and CDR2 is LQKENI. The CDR3 is 16 amino acids. The CDR3 loop reads CASSPPAGGYQETQYF. Here the CDR3 DNA reads TGTGCCAGCTCACCACCGGCGGGGGGATACCAAGAGACCCAGTACTTC.

There are a few counts of this clone. The rearrangement joins TRBV7-8 to TRBJ1-2; TRBD1 agrees at 9 bases. This CDR3 region has 14 residues. Germline CDR1 and CDR2: SGHVS and FQNEAQ. The ends lost 4 bases at V and 8 bases at J; junction bases unmatched: 8. CDR3 sequence: CASSSPGQGFGYTF. Written as DNA, the CDR3 is TGTGCCAGCAGCTCACCGGGACAGGGATTCGGCTACACCTTC.

With regard to this clone: The junction shows a germline mismatch at one end, possibly a read error. The J gene is TRBJ1-1, the V gene TRBV2; D is undetermined. The CDR3 consists of 12 residues. CDR1 and CDR2 from the germline V gene are SNHLY and FYNNEI. CDR3 in DNA: TGTGCCAGCAGTGAGGGAGGGCCTGGTATACTCTTT. The encoded protein is CASSEGGPGILF.

The genes are TRBV7-9 and TRBJ1-6; 7 bases are a match to TRBD1. The J segment lost 6 bases and the V segment lost 5 bases, leaving 10 bases of the junction unmatched. CDR1 and CDR2 from the germline V gene are SEHNR and FQNEAQ (reference sequence). The CDR3 is made up of 16 amino acids. The CDR3 here is CASSPRGTVANSPLHF. CDR3 nucleotide sequence: TGTGCCAGCAGCCCCAGGGGGACAGTCGCTAATTCACCCCTCCACTTT.

The J gene is TRBJ2-7, the V gene TRBV15; 7 nucleotides match TRBD1. J lost 6 bases, V lost 3 bases, and 2 bases had no gene match. The length of the CDR3 is 12 residues. CDR1 is LNHNV, CDR2 YYDKDF, per germline (reference sequence). The CDR3 spells CATSSTGVEQYF. For the CDR3, the DNA is TGTGCCACCAGCAGCACAGGGGTCGAGCAGTACTTC. Looking up the rest from reference TRBV15 and TRBJ2-7 gives the full variable domain: DAMVIQNPRYQVTQFGKPVTLSCSQTLNHNVMYWYQQKSSQAPKLLFHYYDKDFNNEADTPDNFQSRRPNTSFCFLDIRSPGLGDTAMYLCATSSTGVEQYFGPGTRLTVT.

V usage is TRBV5-4 and J usage is TRBJ1-1, with D possibly matching TRBD1 (6 bases). V lost 3 bases and J 6 bases, leaving 18 bases between the germline ends. Looked up from germline, CDR1 is SGHNT and CDR2 is YYREEE (reference sequence). The CDR3 is 15 amino acids. CDR3 DNA sequence: TGTGCCAGCAGCTCCGGAGAACAGGGAAGATCTGAAGCTTTCTTT. This sequence encodes CASSSGEQGRSEAFF.

This clone has a handful of counts. The chain uses TRBV10-3 and TRBJ2-7; D not certain. This CDR3 contains 13 residues. Germline lookup yields CDR1 ENHRY and CDR2 SYGVKD. V was pared by 4 bases and J by 1 base, with 8 bases between. The DNA for the CDR3 is TGTGCCATCAGTGGGGCCTCTTCCTACGAGCAGTACTTC. As protein: CAISGASSYEQYF.

V usage is TRBV3-1 (or the pseudogene TRBV3-2) and J usage is TRBJ2-3; tentative D call: TRBD2 (5 bases). The V and J ends lost 0 bases and 1 base respectively, with 14 bases between them. Germline CDR1 is LGHDT and CDR2 is YNNKEL (reference sequence). This CDR3 comprises 17 residues. The CDR3 region is CASSQDVLVIGTDTQYF. In DNA, the CDR3 is TGTGCCAGCAGCCAAGATGTACTAGTAATAGGCACAGATACGCAGTATTTT.

CDR3 coding DNA: TGTGCCAGTAGTATCGGGACTAGCGGGGGGGCGGAGACCCAGTACTTC. It encodes CASSIGTSGGAETQYF. The chain has TRBV19 and TRBJ2-5, with 16 bases lining up with TRBD2. Germline-derived CDR1 and CDR2 are LNHDA and SQIVND (reference sequence). This CDR3 is built from 16 residues. The ends lost 3 bases at V and 5 bases at J; junction bases unmatched: 3. Combining the CDR3 with reference TRBV19 and TRBJ2-5 gives the whole variable domain DGGITQSPKYLFRKEGQNVTLSCEQNLNHDAMYWYRQDPGQGLRLIYYSQIVNDFQKGDIAEGYSVSREKKESFPLTVTSAQKNPTAFYLCASSIGTSGGAETQYFGPGTRLLVL.

The chain joins TRBV6-5 to TRBJ1-6, with 7 bases that match TRBD1. Germline V gene lookup returns CDR1 MNHEY and CDR2 SVGAGI. The CDR3 loop spans 16 amino acids. The V and J ends lost 0 bases and 7 bases, in that order; junction bases with no gene match: 6. For the CDR3, the DNA is TGTGCCAGCAGTTACTCGAAGTGGGGACAGAATTCACCCCTCCACTTT. Protein sequence: CASSYSKWGQNSPLHF.

This chain links TRBV7-2 with TRBJ2-1, with D possibly matching TRBD1 (5 bases). Trimming left V 3 bases short and J 8 bases short, with 17 bases between. Germline lookup yields CDR1 SGHTA and CDR2 FQGNSA. The CDR3 spans 15 residues. The CDR3 here is CASSLNRPQTDEQFF. The CDR3 DNA follows: TGTGCCAGCAGCTTGAACAGGCCCCAAACGGATGAGCAGTTCTTC.

The J gene is TRBJ2-3, the V gene TRBV5-4; D perhaps matches TRBD1 (5 bases). The length of the CDR3 is 15 residues. The germline V and J ends were trimmed by 4 bases and 0 bases, with 12 bases remaining between them. Germline V gene data show CDR1 as SGHNT and CDR2 as YYREEE (reference sequence). Here the CDR3 DNA reads TGTGCCAGCAGCACTCAGGGCCCTAGCACAGATACGCAGTATTTT. Translated, it gives CASSTQGPSTDTQYF.

The rearrangement uses TRBV2 and TRBJ1-1; possible D gene TRBD1, 5 bases. V gave up 6 bases and J gave up 1 base, with 12 bases separating them. The germline CDR1 and CDR2 sequences are SNHLY and FYNNEI. The CDR3 consists of 14 residues. CDR3 protein: CASRLRVGNTEAFF. The CDR3 DNA follows: TGTGCCAGCAGGCTCAGGGTGGGGAACACTGAAGCTTTCTTT.

This clone was observed once. V gene TRBV5-1 combines with J gene TRBJ1-1, with D possibly TRBD1 on 6 matching bases. The CDR3 has 18 amino acids. CDR1 SGHRS and CDR2 YFSETQ come from the germline V gene. Trimming removed 0 bases from V and 1 base from J, with 19 bases in between. CDR3 amino acids: CASSLEFRRTATNTEAFF. The CDR3 coding sequence is TGCGCCAGCAGCTTGGAGTTTAGGAGGACAGCGACGAACACTGAAGCTTTCTTT.

The J gene is TRBJ2-7, the V gene TRBV24-1, with 7 positions matching TRBD1. Trimming at V came to 6 bases and at J to 2 bases, leaving 15 bases not matched to a gene. Germline loops: CDR1 KGHDR, CDR2 SFDVKD. The CDR3 sequence is 17 residues long. The CDR3 spells CATSLPGQFLIPYEQYF. The CDR3, as DNA: TGTGCCACCAGTCTCCCGGGACAGTTCCTTATTCCCTACGAGCAGTACTTC.

The chain uses TRBV12-3 or TRBV12-4 and TRBJ1-5; D is unresolved. V was clipped by 6 bases and J by 9 bases, with 12 bases between them. The CDR3 covers 12 residues. CDR3 in amino acids: CASRGSLSPQHF. The CDR3 bases are TGTGCCAGCAGGGGCAGTCTATCGCCCCAGCATTTT.